The present T cell receptor beta chain was sequenced within a study of shared clonotypes between healthy human individuals. Study information: Each donor had three CD4 naive, three CD4 memory, two CD8 naive and one CD8 memory plate.

The CDR3 extends over 16 amino acids. Looked up from germline, CDR1 is MNHEY and CDR2 is SMNVEV (reference sequence). Trimming removed 2 bases from V and 0 bases from J, with 12 bases in between. The method was immunoSEQ multiplex PCR; TCRdb's version includes in-frame clones alone and lacks a portion of them. In the table there are some 700,000 clones, less than 95% of which are singletons. The source is a young man in good health. Some clones in this sample may be carry-over from other donors' samples. The genes are TRBV27 and TRBJ2-3, with D perhaps matching TRBD1 (6 bases). The source material was memory CD8+ T cells from PBMCs. Described subset: CD45RO+ cells pooled with CCR7-negative TemRA cells. CDR3 nucleotides: TGTGCCAGCAGTTTACTTGGGCAGGGGAGCACAGATACGCAGTATTTT. Its translation: CASSLLGQGSTDTQYF.